The 5 T cell receptor beta chains below all came from one sample that was sequenced in a study of cytomegalovirus exposure and HLA in healthy donors. A multiplex PCR was run with 60 Vbeta primers and 13 Jbeta primers. Here immunoSEQ multiplex PCR was the method, and the copy in TCRdb shows in-frame clones only, minus some. The sample lists about 250,000 clones, around 90% occurring once. What was sequenced was PBMCs. These TCRs come from a girl aged 2 to 9 in good health and CMV-seronegative.

A single count supports this clone. V usage is TRBV10-2 and J usage is TRBJ2-5, with 12 bases aligning to TRBD2. The CDR3 loop spans 15 amino acids. CDR1 is WSHSY, CDR2 SAAADI, per germline. After removal of 6 bases from V and 2 bases from J, the junction contained 4 bases not matched to a gene. The DNA for the CDR3 is TGCGCCAGCAGGGACCTAGCGGGGGGGCAAGAGACCCAGTACTTC. Encoded protein: CASRDLAGGQETQYF.

The rearrangement uses TRBV30 and TRBJ1-2; 8 bases agree with TRBD1. Losses at the gene ends were 3 bases for V and 7 bases for J; bases not matched to a gene: 7. Germline lookup yields CDR1 GTSNPN and CDR2 SVGIG (reference sequence). CDR3 length: 13 amino acids. CDR3 sequence (DNA): TGTGCCTGGAGCCCAGGGGGCCTCATTGGCTACACCTTC. This translates into CAWSPGGLIGYTF.

On this clone itself: The junction departs from germline at one end; a sequencing error may be responsible. Other DNA sequences within the sample encode an identical CDR3. The rearrangement uses TRBV7-8 and TRBJ1-5, with D maybe TRBD1 (5 bases). The germline V gene encodes CDR1 SGHVS and CDR2 FQNEAQ. The CDR3 runs 16 residues. The CDR3 DNA is TGCGCCAGCAGCTTAGAGGGGAAGTCTAGCAATCAGCCCCAGCATTTT. Its translation is CASSLEGKSSNQPQHF.

The chain links TRBV11-3 to TRBJ1-1; a possible D gene is TRBD1 (5 bases). The germline V and J ends were trimmed by 3 bases and 5 bases, with 13 bases remaining between them. This CDR3 comprises 14 residues. Germline V CDR1 and CDR2: SGHNT, YENEEA. CDR3 amino acids: CASSFGGVGTEAFF. In DNA, the CDR3 is TGTGCCAGCAGCTTTGGAGGGGTGGGGACTGAAGCTTTCTTT.

Remarks on this clone: Other DNA sequences within the sample encode an identical CDR3. CDR3 region: CASSETGGYSPLHF. CDR3 DNA sequence: TGTGCCAGCAGTGAAACGGGGGGTTATTCACCCCTCCACTTT. The chain is built from TRBV6-1 and TRBJ1-6, with D maybe TRBD1 (5 bases). The V and J ends lost 2 bases and 8 bases respectively, with 10 bases between them. CDR3 length equals 14 residues. Germline assignment: CDR1 MNHNS and CDR2 SASEGT.